This TCR beta chain was captured by sequencing in a study of blood T cells in healthy people across ages. The CDR3 contains 12 residues. Trimming shortened V by 6 bases and J by 11 bases, and 16 bases separated the two germline ends. The germline gives CDR1 MDHEN, CDR2 SYDVKM. This clonotype has more than one count but fewer than ten. The second PCR ran roughly 7 to 12 cycles with a sample-barcoded 5' primer and J-beta primers. Unique molecular identifiers of 12 random nucleotides labeled each cDNA. TCRdb reprocessed the 5' RACE reads via MiXCR and lists one record per CDR3 protein. This sample yields about 570,000 distinct CDR3 sequences, of which approximately 25% are seen a single time; about 18% belongs to the top ten.

This receptor was obtained from a woman in her seventies in good health. The sequencing sample was made of blood. The chain joins TRBV28 to TRBJ2-5; D gene ambiguous. The CDR3 here is CASRAGRDEQYF. Written as DNA, the CDR3 is TGTGCCAGCAGGGCTGGTCGAGATGAGCAGTACTTC.